This T cell receptor beta chain came from a study of cytotoxic CD8 clonotypes in ibrutinib-treated CLL. Germline trimming cut 0 bases from V and 8 bases from J; bases unmatched to any gene: 7. The CDR3 loop spans 17 amino acids. Germline V gene lookup returns CDR1 MGHRA and CDR2 YSYEKL. TCRdb's copy holds only in-frame clones and misses some; the assay was immunoSEQ multiplex PCR. The table shows 110,000 to 150,000 clones, with about 70% occurring only once. This specimen consisted of PBMCs, obtained after 24 months of ibrutinib treatment. The TCR comes from a human donor with chronic lymphocytic leukemia. The chain joins TRBV4-1 to TRBJ2-1; 13 nucleotides align to TRBD2. CDR3 sequence reads: CASSQDPGLAGADEQFF. As DNA, the CDR3 is TGCGCCAGCAGCCAAGATCCCGGACTAGCGGGAGCCGATGAGCAGTTCTTC.